This entry describes one T cell receptor beta chain. Its cognate antigen is unknown. CDR1 and CDR2 (germline): MNHEY, SMNVEV (reference sequence). The V segment lost 6 bases and the J segment 5 bases; nucleotides outside the gene matches: 7. The CDR3 is 15 residues long. This specimen belongs to a study of T cell responses to AZD1222 COVID-19 vaccine. Study conclusions and caveats: Unmutated variant regions are reportedly the target of nearly half of TCRs that are spike-specific.

Method: immunoSEQ multiplex PCR; TCRdb's copy keeps in-frame clones and lacks some. The sample has approximately 300,000 clones, about 94% seen once. The gene calls are TRBV27 and TRBJ1-5, with TRBD1 matching over 10 bases. The receptor's source is an adult who received the AZD1222 COVID-19 vaccine. Here the sequenced sample was peripheral blood, taken 28 days after the second AZD1222 dose. CDR3 coding DNA: TGTGCCAGCAGGTCCGGGACAGGGGACGATCAGCCCCAGCATTTT. As protein: CASRSGTGDDQPQHF.